This T cell receptor (beta chain) is drawn from a study of shared clonotypes between healthy human individuals. The CDR3 has 15 residues. From germline, CDR1 is SGHRS and CDR2 YFSETQ. Trimming pared 4 bases from V and 2 bases from J, leaving 13 bases between. Repertoires were generated with immunoSEQ multiplex PCR, while TCRdb's copy carries only in-frame clones and drops some. The sample has 2.5 million or so clones; about 92% are singletons. J is TRBJ1-5 and V is TRBV5-1, with D uncertain. Sequenced input: naive CD4+ T cells sorted from blood. Indicated subset: CD45RA+ positively selected. This sequence was found in a man younger than 30 in good health. The CDR3 here is CASSPGESGNQPQHF. The CDR3 DNA follows: TGCGCCAGCAGCCCCGGGGAGTCAGGCAATCAGCCCCAGCATTTT. Combining the CDR3 with reference TRBV5-1 and TRBJ1-5 gives the whole variable domain KAGVTQTPRYLIKTRGQQVTLSCSPISGHRSVSWYQQTPGQGLQFLFEYFSETQRNKGNFPGRFSGRQFSNSRSEMNVSTLELGDSALYLCASSPGESGNQPQHFGDGTRLSIL.